The clone carrying this T cell receptor beta chain was found a few times. This CDR3 region has 15 residues. The ends lost 6 bases at V and 0 bases at J; junction bases unmatched: 4. Germline V gene lookup returns CDR1 LNHDA and CDR2 SQIVND (reference sequence). TCRdb re-analysed the RT-PCR reads in MiXCR, keeping a single row per CDR3 protein. The table includes around 480,000 distinct CDR3 sequences, approximately 15% detected once. This entry comes from a study of response to subunit inactivated influenza vaccine. The sequence was obtained from a man between 50 and 69 years old who received an inactivated influenza vaccine. The rearrangement links TRBV19 to TRBJ2-1; 8 nucleotides align to TRBD2. Sequenced here: CD4+ T cells sorted from PBMCs, sampled roughly 24 months after vaccination. The CDR3 DNA is TGTGCCAGTAGAGCGGGAGTAGCCTCCTACAATGAGCAGTTCTTC. It codes for CASRAGVASYNEQFF.